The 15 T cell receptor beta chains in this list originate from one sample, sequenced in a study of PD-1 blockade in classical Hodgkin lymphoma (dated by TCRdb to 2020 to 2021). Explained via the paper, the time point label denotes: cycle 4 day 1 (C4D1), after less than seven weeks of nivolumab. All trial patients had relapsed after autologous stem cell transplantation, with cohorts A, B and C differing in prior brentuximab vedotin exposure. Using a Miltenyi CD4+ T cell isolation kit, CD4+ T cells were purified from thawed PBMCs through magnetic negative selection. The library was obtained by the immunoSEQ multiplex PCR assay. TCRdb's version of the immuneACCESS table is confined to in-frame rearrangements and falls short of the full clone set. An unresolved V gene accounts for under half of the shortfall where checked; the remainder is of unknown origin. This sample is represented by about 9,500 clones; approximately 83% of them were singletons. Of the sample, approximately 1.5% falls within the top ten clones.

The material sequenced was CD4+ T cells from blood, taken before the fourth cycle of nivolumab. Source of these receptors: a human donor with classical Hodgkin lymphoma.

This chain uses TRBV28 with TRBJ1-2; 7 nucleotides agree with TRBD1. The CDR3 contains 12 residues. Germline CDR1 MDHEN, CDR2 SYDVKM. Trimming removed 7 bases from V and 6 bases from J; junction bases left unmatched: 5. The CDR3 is CASTPGTDGYTF. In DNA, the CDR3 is TGTGCCAGCACCCCCGGGACAGATGGCTACACCTTC.

Here the CDR3 reads CASSLVAREHGYTF. The CDR3, as DNA: TGTGCCAGCTCACTCGTCGCCAGGGAGCATGGCTACACCTTC. V is TRBV18 and J is TRBJ1-2, with a weak D call TRBD1 (5 bases). V lost 4 bases and J lost 6, with 15 bases in between. CDR3 length: 14 residues. Germline CDR1 and CDR2: KGHSH and LQKENI.

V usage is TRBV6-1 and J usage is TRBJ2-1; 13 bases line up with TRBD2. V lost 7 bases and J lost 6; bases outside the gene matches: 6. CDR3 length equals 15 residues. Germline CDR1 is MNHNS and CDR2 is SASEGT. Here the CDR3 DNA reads TGTGCCAGCAATCCCAGACTAGCGGGAGGCAATGAGCAGTTCTTC. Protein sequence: CASNPRLAGGNEQFF.

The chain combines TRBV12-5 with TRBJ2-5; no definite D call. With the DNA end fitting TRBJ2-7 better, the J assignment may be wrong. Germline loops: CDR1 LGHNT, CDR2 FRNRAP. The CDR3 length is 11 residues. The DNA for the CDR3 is TGTGCTAGTGGTTTGAACTACGAGCAGTACTTC. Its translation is CASGLNYEQYF.

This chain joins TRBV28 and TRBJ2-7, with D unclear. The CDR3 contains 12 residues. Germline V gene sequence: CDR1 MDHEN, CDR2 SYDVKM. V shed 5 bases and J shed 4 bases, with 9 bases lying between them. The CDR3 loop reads CASSRTAYEQYF. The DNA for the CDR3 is TGTGCCAGCAGTCGGACGGCTTACGAGCAGTACTTC.

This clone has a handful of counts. For the CDR3, the DNA is TGTGCCTGGAGGTTACGTGAAGCTTTCTTT. Protein product: CAWRLREAFF. The genes are TRBV30 and TRBJ1-1; no definite D call. V was pared by 3 bases and J by 7 bases, with 6 bases between. This CDR3 has 10 residues. CDR1 is GTSNPN, CDR2 SVGIG, per germline (reference sequence).

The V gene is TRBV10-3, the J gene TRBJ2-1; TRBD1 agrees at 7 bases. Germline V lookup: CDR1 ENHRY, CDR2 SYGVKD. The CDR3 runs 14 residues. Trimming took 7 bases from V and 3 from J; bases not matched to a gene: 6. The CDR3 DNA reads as TGTGCCATCAAGGAGACAGGGCTCTACAATGAGCAGTTCTTC. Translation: CAIKETGLYNEQFF.

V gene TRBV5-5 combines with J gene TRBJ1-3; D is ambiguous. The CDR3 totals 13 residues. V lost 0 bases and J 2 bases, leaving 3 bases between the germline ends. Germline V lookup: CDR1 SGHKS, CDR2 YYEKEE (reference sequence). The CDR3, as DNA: TGTGCCAGCAGCTTGGACACTGGAAACACCATATATTTT. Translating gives CASSLDTGNTIYF.

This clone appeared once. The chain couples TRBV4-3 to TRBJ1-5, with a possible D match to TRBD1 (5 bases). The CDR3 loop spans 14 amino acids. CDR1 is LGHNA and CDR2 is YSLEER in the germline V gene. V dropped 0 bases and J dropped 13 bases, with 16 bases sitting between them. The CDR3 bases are TGCGCCAGCAGCCAAGATCGTCGAGCGGGACGGCAGCATTTT. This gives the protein CASSQDRRAGRQHF.

The CDR3, as DNA: TGTGCCAGCAGCTTGGAGGGGCTAAGCTCTGGAAACACCATATATTTT. Its translation: CASSLEGLSSGNTIYF. The chain recombines TRBV5-5 with TRBJ1-3; maybe TRBD1 (5 bases). The germline V and J ends were trimmed by 0 bases and 0 bases, with 10 bases remaining between them. CDR3 size: 16 residues. Germline loops: CDR1 SGHKS, CDR2 YYEKEE (reference sequence).

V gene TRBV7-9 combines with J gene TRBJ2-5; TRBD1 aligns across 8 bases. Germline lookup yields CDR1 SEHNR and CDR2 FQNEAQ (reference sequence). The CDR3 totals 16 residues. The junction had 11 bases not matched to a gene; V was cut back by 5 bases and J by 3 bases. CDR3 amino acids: CASSPLLQGAKETQYF. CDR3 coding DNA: TGTGCCAGCAGCCCCCTCTTGCAGGGGGCCAAAGAGACCCAGTACTTC.

The chain's CDR3 is CSVSSGIDEKLFF. The CDR3 nucleotides are TGCAGCGTGTCGTCGGGTATTGATGAAAAACTGTTTTTT. The V gene is TRBV29-1, the J gene TRBJ1-4; unclear D gene. This CDR3 is 13 amino acids long. CDR1 and CDR2 from the germline V gene are SQVTM and ANQGSEA. The V gene lost 6 bases and the J gene lost 6 bases, with 14 bases spanning the gap.

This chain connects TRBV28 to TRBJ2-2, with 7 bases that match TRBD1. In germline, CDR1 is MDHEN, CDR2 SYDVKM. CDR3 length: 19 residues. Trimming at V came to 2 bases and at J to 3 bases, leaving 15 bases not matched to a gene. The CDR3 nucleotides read TGTGCCAGCAGTTTAAGGGGGCTTAGGGTTTCGGTTTACACCGGGGAGCTGTTTTTT. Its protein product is CASSLRGLRVSVYTGELFF.

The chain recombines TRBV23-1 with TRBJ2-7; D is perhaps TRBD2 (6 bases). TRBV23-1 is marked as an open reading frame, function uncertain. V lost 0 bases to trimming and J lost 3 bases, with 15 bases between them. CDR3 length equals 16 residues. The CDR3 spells CASSQSEGPSIYEQYF. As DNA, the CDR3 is TGCGCCAGCAGTCAATCGGAGGGGCCCTCAATCTACGAGCAGTACTTC.

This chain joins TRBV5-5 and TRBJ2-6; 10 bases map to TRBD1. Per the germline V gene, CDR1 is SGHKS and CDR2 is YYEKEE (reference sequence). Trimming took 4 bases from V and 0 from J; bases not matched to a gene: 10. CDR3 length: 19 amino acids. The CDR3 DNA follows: TGTGCCAGCAGCGGGCGGGGACAGGGGATCTTCTCTGGGGCCAACGTCCTGACTTTC. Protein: CASSGRGQGIFSGANVLTF. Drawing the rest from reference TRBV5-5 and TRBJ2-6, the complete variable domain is DAGVTQSPTHLIKTRGQQVTLRCSPISGHKSVSWYQQVLGQGPQFIFQYYEKEERGRGNFPDRFSARQFPNYSSELNVNALLLGDSALYLCASSGRGQGIFSGANVLTFGAGSRLTVL.